This T cell receptor beta chain was captured in a study of blood T cell repertoires in COVID-19. Trimming stripped 5 bases from V and 6 bases from J, with 14 bases between. CDR3 size: 14 residues. Germline V gene data show CDR1 as MDHEN and CDR2 as SYDVKM. TCRdb keeps only in-frame clones here, not all; method: immunoSEQ multiplex PCR. The table lists tens of thousands of clones, over 75% of them singletons. The V gene is TRBV28, the J gene TRBJ1-5; D is perhaps TRBD1 (6 bases). Sequenced sample: peripheral blood. The source of this sequence is a man older than 75 with acute or convalescent COVID-19. This CDR3 reads CASSRPGGLQPQHF. CDR3 DNA: TGTGCCAGCAGTCGACCCGGGGGGCTTCAGCCCCAGCATTTT.